This T cell receptor (beta chain) is drawn from a study of T cell repertoires in cytomegalovirus infection. V was pared by 3 bases and J by 8 bases, with 16 bases between. In germline, CDR1 is MGHDK, CDR2 SYGVNS. The length of the CDR3 is 14 residues. TCRdb independently ran MiXCR on the reads; one entry per CDR3 protein. The sample includes 900,000 to 950,000 distinct CDR3 sequences, approximately 32% of them seen just once. About this clonotype itself: Its matching antigen is unknown.

The sample here was cultured CD8+ T cells from PBMCs, taken from culture after CMV antigen stimulation. The chain has TRBV25-1 and TRBJ1-1, with D unclear. This TCR was sampled from a human donor in good health (CMV status not recorded). Some clones in this sample may be carry-over from other donors' samples. This CDR3 reads CASSDPVKGKEAFF. The CDR3 DNA reads TGTGCCAGCAGTGACCCCGTGAAGGGTAAGGAAGCTTTCTTT. Filled out from reference TRBV25-1 and TRBJ1-1, the complete variable domain reads EADIYQTPRYLVIGTGKKITLECSQTMGHDKMYWYQQDPGMELHLIHYSYGVNSTEKGDLSSESTVSRIRTEHFPLTLESARPSHTSQYLCASSDPVKGKEAFFGQGTRLTVV.